The 27 T cell receptor beta chains presented below share a single source sample, sequenced in a study of response to subunit inactivated influenza vaccine. TCRdb redid the calling of the RT-PCR reads with MiXCR, one entry per CDR3 protein. The sample records approximately 520,000 distinct CDR3 sequences, approximately 15% being singletons. The starting material was CD4+ T cells sorted from PBMCs, obtained 23 to 25 months after vaccination. These receptors were obtained from a man aged 45 to 75 who received an inactivated influenza vaccine.

Only a few counts were recorded for this clonotype. The chain has TRBV20-1 and TRBJ2-7; a weak D match, TRBD1 (6 bases). CDR1 is DFQATT, CDR2 SNEGSKA, per germline (reference sequence). V lost 7 bases and J 0 bases, leaving 16 bases between the germline ends. The CDR3 spans 14 residues. The CDR3 DNA reads as TGCAGTGGTCTCGGACGGGGACACTCCTACGAGCAGTACTTC. It yields the protein CSGLGRGHSYEQYF.

This clonotype was seen a single time. The V and J genes are TRBV7-2 and TRBJ2-2, with a weak D call TRBD2 (5 bases). This CDR3 has 15 residues. The V gene's germline CDR1 is SGHTA and CDR2 FQGNSA. Trimming took 5 bases from V and 4 from J, leaving 14 bases between them. CDR3 region: CASSGSGERTGELFF. As DNA, the CDR3 is TGTGCCAGCAGCGGAAGTGGGGAGCGCACCGGGGAGCTGTTTTTT.

The chain has TRBV7-9 and TRBJ2-7, with 8 bases matching TRBD1. The CDR3 length is 14 residues. V was clipped by 4 bases and J by 5 bases; unmatched bases: 7. Germline V gives CDR1 SEHNR, CDR2 FQNEAQ (reference sequence). The CDR3 sequence: CASSSWGQAHEQYF. The CDR3 DNA reads TGTGCCAGCAGCTCTTGGGGACAGGCCCACGAGCAGTACTTC.

A few counts support this clonotype. The chain recombines TRBV6-2 or TRBV6-3 with TRBJ2-5, with D possibly TRBD2 on 5 matching bases. The CDR3 covers 14 residues. Germline CDR1 and CDR2: MNHEY and SVGEGT. V lost 3 bases and J 5 bases, leaving 13 bases between the germline ends. The chain's CDR3 is CASSYRRTRETQYF. CDR3 nucleotides: TGTGCCAGCAGTTATCGGAGGACGAGGGAGACCCAGTACTTC.

The chain couples TRBV7-9 to TRBJ2-1, with D tentatively TRBD1 (5 bases). The CDR3 is 14 residues long. Trimming took 0 bases from V and 6 from J, leaving 9 bases between them. Germline CDR1 SEHNR, CDR2 FQNEAQ (reference sequence). CDR3 loop: CASSLAGVGNEQFF. The DNA of the CDR3 is TGTGCCAGCAGCTTAGCAGGGGTCGGCAATGAGCAGTTCTTC.

This clonotype was seen only a few times. The rearrangement links TRBV20-1 to TRBJ2-7; D not certain. From germline, CDR1 is DFQATT and CDR2 SNEGSKA (reference sequence). This CDR3 is 12 amino acids long. V lost 3 bases, J lost 5 bases, and 11 bases lay in between. Here the CDR3 DNA reads TGCAGTGCTAGTGGTCAGGTGGACGAGCAGTACTTC. It translates to CSASGQVDEQYF.

This clonotype was seen repeatedly, ten times or more. J is TRBJ2-3 and V is TRBV12-3 or TRBV12-4, with 8 bases matching TRBD1. The junction had 4 bases not matched to a gene; V was cut back by 10 bases and J by 1 base. The CDR3 totals 13 residues. CDR3 in DNA: TGTGCCACCAAACAGGGGGGCACAGATACGCAGTATTTT. This gives the protein CATKQGGTDTQYF.

The chain combines TRBV24-1 with TRBJ2-5; maybe TRBD2 (6 bases). Trimming removed 5 bases at V and 4 bases at J, with 10 bases between. The CDR3 consists of 13 residues. Germline values: CDR1 KGHDR, CDR2 SFDVKD. The CDR3 is CATSAGLPETQYF. For the CDR3, the DNA is TGTGCCACCAGTGCGGGACTTCCAGAGACCCAGTACTTC.

The chain couples TRBV5-5 to TRBJ1-2; a possible D gene is TRBD1 (5 bases). The CDR3 length is 14 residues. Germline lookup yields CDR1 SGHKS and CDR2 YYEKEE (reference sequence). Trimming took off 4 bases at V and 0 bases at J, with 10 bases between the two ends. DNA for the CDR3: TGTGCCAGCAGCGCGGACACCGCTAACTATGGCTACACCTTC. Encoded protein: CASSADTANYGYTF.

This clonotype was detected ten times or more. The chain recombines TRBV12-3 or TRBV12-4 with TRBJ1-5, with D maybe TRBD1 (6 bases). The V and J ends lost 6 bases and 5 bases respectively, with 14 bases between them. There are 14 residues in the CDR3. In DNA form, the CDR3 reads TGTGCCAGCAGCCCTACAGGGCCCTATCAGCCCCAGCATTTT. Translation gives CASSPTGPYQPQHF.

The V gene is TRBV12-3 or TRBV12-4, the J gene TRBJ1-4; D call uncertain. This CDR3 has 14 amino acids. Trimming removed 6 bases at V and 5 bases at J, with 13 bases between. The CDR3 DNA reads as TGTGCCAGCAGCCCGGGCCGCTTCAATGAAAAACTGTTTTTT. It translates to CASSPGRFNEKLFF.

This clonotype turned up a few times. The rearrangement uses TRBV10-3 and TRBJ2-2, with 7 nucleotides matching TRBD1. This CDR3 spans 17 amino acids. Germline V gives CDR1 ENHRY, CDR2 SYGVKD. Here the CDR3 DNA reads TGTGGCCCCCTCGGGACAGAGAGAAAGACGAACACCGGGGAGCTGTTTTTT. It codes for CGPLGTERKTNTGELFF.

This clonotype was counted only a few times. The chain has TRBV27 and TRBJ2-7; D possibly matches TRBD1 or TRBD2 (5 bases each). Trimming took 0 bases from V and 0 from J, leaving 12 bases between them. CDR3 length: 16 amino acids. CDR1 is MNHEY, CDR2 SMNVEV, per germline (reference sequence). CDR3 nucleotide sequence: TGTGCCAGCAGTTTATCCAGGGACGCGGGCTCCTACGAGCAGTACTTC. Amino acid sequence: CASSLSRDAGSYEQYF.

The chain employs TRBV12-3 or TRBV12-4 and TRBJ2-7; a possible D gene is TRBD1 (6 bases). V dropped 3 bases and J dropped 3 bases, with 18 bases sitting between them. The CDR3 runs 16 residues. The CDR3 here is CASSFGAVTGRYEQYF. In nucleotides, the CDR3 is TGTGCCAGCAGTTTCGGCGCCGTGACAGGTCGCTACGAGCAGTACTTC.

The CDR3 reads CASSLGQVPSKQYF. The CDR3 DNA reads TGTGCCAGCAGTTTAGGCCAGGTTCCTTCCAAGCAGTACTTC. The gene calls are TRBV12-3 or TRBV12-4 and TRBJ2-7; the D is unclear. V lost 1 base, J lost 8 bases, and 15 bases lay in between. This CDR3 has 14 residues.

This clonotype was detected a few times. The chain has TRBV12-3 or TRBV12-4 and TRBJ2-1; D is uncertain. The V end lost 3 bases, the J end lost 8 bases, and 8 bases lay between the germline ends. The length of the CDR3 is 12 residues. CDR3 sequence reads: CASSFLVHEQFF. In DNA form, the CDR3 reads TGTGCCAGCAGTTTCCTAGTTCATGAGCAGTTCTTC.

The J gene is TRBJ2-1, the V gene TRBV6-1; TRBD1 aligns across 7 bases. The CDR3 totals 18 residues. CDR1 is MNHNS, CDR2 SASEGT, per germline. Trimming removed 5 bases from V and 0 bases from J; junction bases left unmatched: 13. Here the CDR3 DNA reads TGTGCCAGCAGTCCCCGAGCTACAGGGGCCTACTCCTACAATGAGCAGTTCTTC. It encodes CASSPRATGAYSYNEQFF.

This sequence joins TRBV28 and TRBJ2-1, with TRBD2 matching over 12 bases. J was trimmed by 4 bases and V by 2 bases; bases with no gene match: 3. The CDR3 is made up of 16 amino acids. From germline, CDR1 is MDHEN and CDR2 SYDVKM. DNA of the CDR3: TGTGCCAGCAGTTTACCCGGGACTAGCGGGTACAATGAGCAGTTCTTC. It specifies CASSLPGTSGYNEQFF.

The rearrangement links TRBV12-3 or TRBV12-4 to TRBJ2-5; the match to TRBD1 covers 9 bases. With 8 bases clipped from V and 4 bases from J, the junction kept 8 bases outside the gene matches. This CDR3 region has 14 residues. Here the CDR3 DNA reads TGTGCCAGCCTCCACAGGGGGCTGGGAGAGACCCAGTACTTC. It specifies CASLHRGLGETQYF.

Ten or more counts support this clonotype. This chain connects TRBV5-1 to TRBJ2-1, with 7 positions matching TRBD1. Germline V lookup: CDR1 SGHRS, CDR2 YFSETQ. The V gene end was trimmed by 4 bases and the J gene end by 4 bases; junction bases not matched to a gene: 8. There are 15 residues in the CDR3. The CDR3, as DNA: TGCGCCAGCAGCCTCACCGGGACAGAGTACAATGAGCAGTTCTTC. Its translation: CASSLTGTEYNEQFF.

As to this clonotype: This likely comes from a read error, as the CDR3 has no conserved phenylalanine or tryptophan at its end. This rearrangement joins TRBV28 to TRBJ2-2, with D perhaps TRBD1 or TRBD2 (6 bases each). CDR3 length equals 16 residues. The germline CDR1 and CDR2 sequences are MDHEN and SYDVKM. V dropped 4 bases and J dropped 3 bases, with 15 bases sitting between them. The CDR3 is CASSYTGWEDTGELFI. The CDR3 bases are TGTGCCAGCAGTTACACAGGGTGGGAGGACACCGGGGAGCTGTTTATT.

CDR3: CSARVPGGLNTEAFF. Written as DNA, the CDR3 is TGCAGTGCTAGAGTCCCAGGGGGCTTGAACACTGAAGCTTTCTTT. The rearrangement uses TRBV20-1 and TRBJ1-1, with 8 nucleotides matching TRBD1. Germline V lookup: CDR1 DFQATT, CDR2 SNEGSKA (reference sequence). Losses at the gene ends were 1 base for V and 0 bases for J; bases not matched to a gene: 4. There are 15 residues in the CDR3.

This rearrangement joins TRBV10-3 to TRBJ2-2, with D possibly TRBD2 on 7 matching bases. Germline values: CDR1 ENHRY, CDR2 SYGVKD. The CDR3 has 15 residues. V lost 6 bases and J 6 bases, leaving 17 bases between the germline ends. The CDR3 is CAISPRGASAGELFF. CDR3 sequence (DNA): TGTGCCATCAGCCCCCGGGGGGCTAGCGCCGGGGAGCTGTTTTTT.

V and J are TRBV20-1 and TRBJ2-5; TRBD2 agrees at 9 bases. This CDR3 spans 15 amino acids. V shed 4 bases and J 2 bases; nucleotides not matched to a gene: 8. Looked up from germline, CDR1 is DFQATT and CDR2 is SNEGSKA (reference sequence). The CDR3 DNA follows: TGCAGTGCTACCAAAGCGGGGGGCCGACAAGAGACCCAGTACTTC. Residues: CSATKAGGRQETQYF.

This chain joins TRBV3-1 and TRBJ2-7, with 9 bases that match TRBD1. The junction had 9 bases not matched to a gene; V was cut back by 4 bases and J by 5 bases. This CDR3 spans 15 amino acids. Germline CDR1 reads LGHDT; CDR2 reads YNNKEL (reference sequence). The CDR3 loop is CASSRSDRGVHEQYF. In DNA, the CDR3 is TGTGCCAGCAGCCGGTCGGACAGGGGCGTTCACGAGCAGTACTTC.

The gene calls are TRBV5-1 and TRBJ1-5; no definite D call. This CDR3 is 13 amino acids long. Germline V gives CDR1 SGHRS, CDR2 YFSETQ. The V and J ends lost 0 bases and 5 bases respectively, with 6 bases between them. CDR3 sequence: CASSLAADQPQHF. For the CDR3, the DNA is TGCGCCAGCAGCTTGGCAGCCGATCAGCCCCAGCATTTT.

This clonotype has at least ten counts. The chain has TRBV5-1 and TRBJ2-1; weak D call: TRBD2 (5 bases). V was pared by 4 bases and J by 6 bases, with 17 bases between. Germline CDR1 reads SGHRS; CDR2 reads YFSETQ. The CDR3 has 15 amino acids. As DNA, the CDR3 is TGCGCCAGCAGCCTTGGCAGCGGTTTGAGCAATGAGCAGTTCTTC. It translates to CASSLGSGLSNEQFF.